Below, 27 T cell receptor beta chains from the same sample are listed, as sequenced in a study of post-analysis software for immune sequencing data. Study conclusions and caveats: Among roughly 5 TRBV segments more frequent in patients than controls were TRBV5-6, TRBV5-1 and TRBV20-1.

Antigens of these TCRs are unknown. Unique molecular identifiers tagged the TCR beta cDNA libraries. Via MiXCR, TCRdb re-called the PCR reads, giving one row per CDR3 protein. The sample includes around 260,000 distinct CDR3 sequences, approximately 34% seen only once; the top ten take under 5.5%. Sequenced input: blood. All receptors derive from a girl aged 10-17 years with multiple sclerosis.

The CDR3 DNA reads as TGTGCCAGCAGTTTCGACAGGGAGGCCCAGTACTTC. Encoded protein: CASSFDREAQYF. The chain is built from TRBV12-3 or TRBV12-4 and TRBJ2-5; tentatively, D is TRBD1 (7 bases). V dropped 3 bases and J dropped 9 bases, with 11 bases sitting between them. CDR3 length: 12 amino acids.

This clonotype was picked up one time. A read error may be the cause here, since a much bigger clone is one base away. The chain employs TRBV11-2 and TRBJ2-7; D is unclear. The closer fit of TRBJ2-5 to the DNA end suggests the J call may be wrong. The V gene's germline CDR1 is SGHAT and CDR2 FQNNGV. This CDR3 has 14 amino acids. Written as DNA, the CDR3 is TGTGCCAGCAGCTTATTCCGTGGTCAAGGGACCCAGTACTTC. It encodes CASSLFRGQGTQYF.

With regard to this clonotype: This may stem from a read error, because a much larger clone lies one nucleotide away. The rearrangement links TRBV7-2 to TRBJ1-2; unclear D gene. V shed 5 bases and J shed 8 bases, with 15 bases lying between them. Germline CDR1 and CDR2: SGHTA and FQGNSA. This CDR3 comprises 13 residues. The CDR3: CASSPERGSGYTF. The CDR3, as DNA: TGTGCCAGCAGCCCCGAGCGGGGTTCGGGCTACACCTTC.

This clonotype was seen a handful of times. This chain connects TRBV19 to TRBJ2-6; D is uncertain. Trimming shortened V by 6 bases and J by 0 bases, and 9 bases separated the two germline ends. This CDR3 is 15 amino acids long. Germline V gives CDR1 LNHDA, CDR2 SQIVND (reference sequence). CDR3 coding DNA: TGTGCCAGTAGGGATTGGTTCTCTGGGGCCAACGTCCTGACTTTC. This codes for CASRDWFSGANVLTF.

This clonotype came up many times. This sequence joins TRBV7-8 and TRBJ2-1; D remains unclear. The V end was cut by 3 bases, the J end by 2 bases, with 23 bases between. Germline V gives CDR1 SGHVS, CDR2 FQNEAQ. CDR3 size: 19 residues. The CDR3 loop reads CASSLVSLRQWRTYNEQFF. CDR3 DNA: TGTGCCAGCAGCTTGGTCTCCCTCCGCCAGTGGCGGACCTACAATGAGCAGTTCTTC.

This clonotype was observed a handful of times. Its ends do not fully match the called genes, so a read error is possible. The V gene is TRBV7-2, the J gene TRBJ1-2; D gene uncertain. The V gene's germline CDR1 is SGHTA and CDR2 FQGNSA. The CDR3 length is 13 residues. The CDR3 loop reads CASNLSRAHGYTF. Written as DNA, the CDR3 is TGTGCCAGCAACTTAAGCCGGGCCCACGGCTACACCTTC.

The sample holds many counts of this clonotype. The V call is TRBV15, the J call TRBJ2-3; D may correspond to TRBD1 or TRBD2 (5 bases each). Germline loops: CDR1 LNHNV, CDR2 YYDKDF (reference sequence). The CDR3 loop spans 15 amino acids. V dropped 1 base and J dropped 4 bases, with 12 bases sitting between them. The CDR3 is CATSRGEGRADTQYF. The DNA of the CDR3 is TGTGCCACCAGCAGAGGTGAGGGGCGGGCAGATACGCAGTATTTT. Filled out from reference TRBV15 and TRBJ2-3, the complete variable domain reads DAMVIQNPRYQVTQFGKPVTLSCSQTLNHNVMYWYQQKSSQAPKLLFHYYDKDFNNEADTPDNFQSRRPNTSFCFLDIRSPGLGDTAMYLCATSRGEGRADTQYFGPGTRLTVL.

This clonotype has a single count. One base away lies a much larger clone, so this may be a sequencing read error. The rearrangement joins TRBV5-1 to TRBJ2-5; perhaps TRBD2 as D (6 bases). The CDR3 runs to 13 residues. The germline CDR1 and CDR2 sequences are SGHRS and YFSETQ. Between the trimmed V and J ends, which lost 7 bases and 3 bases, there was a span of 13 bases. The CDR3 here is CASGGAGKETQYF. The CDR3 region has the DNA TGCGCCAGCGGCGGGGCGGGCAAAGAGACCCAGTACTTC.

The table lists this clonotype with many counts. The chain carries TRBV18 and TRBJ2-3; TRBD2 matches 7 bases. This CDR3 region has 18 residues. The V gene end was trimmed by 0 bases and the J gene end by 0 bases; junction bases not matched to a gene: 9. Germline V gives CDR1 KGHSH, CDR2 LQKENI. The CDR3 protein is CASSPPEDGTTSTDTQYF. In DNA form, the CDR3 reads TGTGCCAGCTCACCACCGGAAGACGGGACTACTAGCACAGATACGCAGTATTTT.

As DNA, the CDR3 is TGTGCCACCAGCAGAGGTAGGGCTCGAGGCAATCAGCCCCAGCATTTT. The encoded protein is CATSRGRARGNQPQHF. This chain uses TRBV15 with TRBJ1-5; D is uncertain. There are 16 residues in the CDR3. The V end lost 1 base, the J end lost 2 bases, and 12 bases lay between the germline ends. Germline V gene lookup returns CDR1 LNHNV and CDR2 YYDKDF (reference sequence).

Comment on this clonotype: Germline is not matched at one junction end, which may reflect a read error. The chain links TRBV5-1 to TRBJ2-1; 10 nucleotides align to TRBD2. Germline CDR1 and CDR2: SGHRS and YFSETQ. The CDR3 runs to 17 residues. CDR3 residues: CASSFSSGGSSHNEQFF. CDR3 sequence (DNA): TGCGCCAGCAGCTTCTCTAGCGGGGGCTCCTCCCACAATGAGCAGTTCTTC. Variable domain in full (rest from reference TRBV5-1 and TRBJ2-1): KAGVTQTPRYLIKTRGQQVTLSCSPISGHRSVSWYQQTPGQGLQFLFEYFSETQRNKGNFPGRFSGRQFSNSRSEMNVSTLELGDSALYLCASSFSSGGSSHNEQFFGPGTRLTVL.

The table lists this clonotype with a few counts. The V and J genes are TRBV20-1 and TRBJ2-7, with unresolved D. Trimming stripped 1 base from V and 4 bases from J, with 17 bases between. The germline V gene encodes CDR1 DFQATT and CDR2 SNEGSKA (reference sequence). This CDR3 has 15 amino acids. This CDR3 reads CSARVPAHNHYEQYF. Written as DNA, the CDR3 is TGCAGTGCTAGAGTACCAGCCCATAATCATTACGAGCAGTACTTC.

This chain connects TRBV4-3 to TRBJ2-3, with TRBD2 identical over 13 bases. V was pared by 8 bases and J by 6 bases, with 11 bases of the junction left unmatched. Per the germline V gene, CDR1 is LGHNA and CDR2 is YSLEER. The CDR3 runs to 16 residues. The CDR3 nucleotides read TGCGCCAGCGCGAATGGACTAGCGGGAGATGTGGATACGCAGTATTTT. It is translated as CASANGLAGDVDTQYF.

The DNA for the CDR3 is TGTGCCAGCAGCTTAGCTTGGAGCTCGGGGGCCAACGTCCTGACTTTC. Protein product: CASSLAWSSGANVLTF. V and J are TRBV7-8 and TRBJ2-6; D is ambiguous. This CDR3 is built from 16 residues. The V and J ends lost 0 bases and 4 bases respectively, with 10 bases between them. Germline V gene data show CDR1 as SGHVS and CDR2 as FQNEAQ.

This clonotype has at least ten counts. CDR3 nucleotides: TGCGCCAGCAGCTTTCCCACGACTAGCGGGAGAGACACAGATACGCAGTATTTT. Translated, it gives CASSFPTTSGRDTDTQYF. The chain joins TRBV5-1 to TRBJ2-3, with 12 nucleotides matching TRBD2. Trimming took 2 bases from V and 2 from J; bases not matched to a gene: 9. CDR1 and CDR2 (germline): SGHRS, YFSETQ. This CDR3 region has 18 residues.

Comments on this clonotype: Being one base from a much bigger clone, this may be a read error. The chain has TRBV5-1 and TRBJ2-5, with TRBD2 matching over 8 bases. The germline CDR1 and CDR2 sequences are SGHRS and YFSETQ. The trim removed 3 bases at V and 0 bases at J, leaving 7 bases unmatched. The CDR3 contains 16 residues. Here the CDR3 reads CASSSGSGANQETQYF. In nucleotides, the CDR3 is TGCGCCAGCAGCTCGGGTAGCGGGGCCAACCAAGAGACCCAGTACTTC.

The CDR3: CASSPRDRPYNEQFF. The DNA of the CDR3 is TGTGCCAGCAGCCCTAGGGACCGTCCGTACAATGAGCAGTTCTTC. The V and J genes are TRBV7-8 and TRBJ2-1, with D perhaps given as TRBD1 or TRBD2 (5 bases each). Germline V lookup: CDR1 SGHVS, CDR2 FQNEAQ. Trimming left V 5 bases short and J 4 bases short, with 15 bases between. The CDR3 sequence is 15 residues long.

This clonotype has at least ten counts. The rearrangement links TRBV11-2 to TRBJ2-3; D uncertain. This CDR3 has 14 residues. Trimming removed 0 bases from V and 2 bases from J, with 6 bases in between. Germline assignment: CDR1 SGHAT and CDR2 FQNNGV. CDR3 in DNA: TGTGCCAGCAGCTTAGATTGGGACACAGATACGCAGTATTTT. Protein product: CASSLDWDTDTQYF.

The rearrangement joins TRBV7-2 to TRBJ2-5; 7 bases are shared with TRBD2. The CDR3 has 15 residues. Looked up from germline, CDR1 is SGHTA and CDR2 is FQGNSA. The junction had 7 bases not matched to a gene; V was cut back by 2 bases and J by 4 bases. CDR3 residues: CASSLSGDVVETQYF. CDR3 DNA: TGTGCCAGCAGCTTAAGCGGGGACGTTGTAGAGACCCAGTACTTC.

This chain connects TRBV20-1 to TRBJ1-5, with D possibly TRBD1 on 6 matching bases. The CDR3 contains 15 residues. Looked up from germline, CDR1 is DFQATT and CDR2 is SNEGSKA (reference sequence). The V end lost 3 bases, the J end lost 5 bases, and 17 bases lay between the germline ends. CDR3 amino acids: CSARTGSRGDQPQHF. CDR3 sequence (DNA): TGCAGTGCTAGGACAGGTTCCCGCGGAGATCAGCCCCAGCATTTT.

V and J are TRBV6-1 and TRBJ2-7; D assignment may be TRBD1 or TRBD2 (5 bases each). The germline V gene encodes CDR1 MNHNS and CDR2 SASEGT. The CDR3 has 16 residues. In DNA form, the CDR3 reads TGTGCCAGCAGTGGCCTGGGACGGTTGCCCAACTACGAGCAGTGCGTC. Amino acids: CASSGLGRLPNYEQCV.

In the case of this clonotype: A read error is possible here, since a much larger clone lies one base away. The chain employs TRBV7-8 and TRBJ1-1, with no clear D. The CDR3 extends over 16 amino acids. The germline V gene encodes CDR1 SGHVS and CDR2 FQNEAQ. CDR3: CAGSQNGVPQNTEAFF. The CDR3 DNA reads TGTGCCGGCAGCCAGAACGGGGTCCCTCAGAACACTGAAGCTTTCTTT.

There are many counts of this clonotype. The chain is built from TRBV7-9 and TRBJ1-2, with D maybe TRBD1 (5 bases). Germline CDR1 and CDR2: SEHNR and FQNEAQ (reference sequence). Trimming cost V 5 bases and J 4 bases, with 17 bases left between them. CDR3 length equals 15 residues. The CDR3 is CASSRTGNRPYGYTF. CDR3 bases: TGTGCCAGCAGCCGAACAGGAAATCGTCCCTATGGCTACACCTTC.

This clonotype was found many times. The J gene is TRBJ1-2, the V gene TRBV6-6; a weak D match, TRBD1 (5 bases). Germline V gives CDR1 MNHNY, CDR2 SVGAGI (reference sequence). This CDR3 contains 12 residues. The V and J ends lost 8 bases and 2 bases respectively, with 9 bases between them. The CDR3: CASHQGNYGYTF. In DNA, the CDR3 is TGTGCCAGCCATCAGGGAAACTATGGCTACACCTTC.

With regard to this clonotype: A clone one base away is much larger, so this may be a read error. The J gene is TRBJ1-2, the V gene TRBV10-3; D might be TRBD1 (6 bases). The CDR3 runs 14 residues. The V gene's germline CDR1 is ENHRY and CDR2 SYGVKD. The CDR3 DNA reads as TGTGCCATCAGTGGCCCAGGGGTGGACTATGGCCACACCTTC. It encodes CAISGPGVDYGHTF.

This chain links TRBV10-3 with TRBJ1-2; perhaps TRBD1 as D (6 bases). The CDR3 loop spans 13 amino acids. V shed 4 bases and J shed 4 bases, with 10 bases lying between them. Germline lookup yields CDR1 ENHRY and CDR2 SYGVKD. Written as DNA, the CDR3 is TGTGCCATCAGTGGTTCAGGGGTCTATGGCTACACCTTC. As protein: CAISGSGVYGYTF.

This clonotype has just one count. The rearrangement joins TRBV10-3 to TRBJ2-3, with 7 bases fitting TRBD2. V lost 5 bases, J lost 4 bases, and 6 bases stayed unmatched. The CDR3 length is 14 residues. Germline V gives CDR1 ENHRY, CDR2 SYGVKD. CDR3 amino acids: CAISWRERADTQYF. The CDR3 DNA reads as TGTGCCATCAGTTGGCGGGAGCGGGCAGATACGCAGTATTTT.